This T cell receptor (beta chain) came from a study of T cells after posttransplantation cyclophosphamide. This clone came up a few times. On the day of bone marrow donation, the related graft donor provided peripheral blood. Measured with immunoSEQ multiplex PCR; TCRdb has only the in-frame clones, and not every one. Of about 22,000 clones listed, approximately 71% were seen once; the top ten hold over 0.65%. Germline V gives CDR1 SNHLY, CDR2 FYNNEI. The junction had 6 bases not matched to a gene; V was cut back by 5 bases and J by 2 bases. The CDR3 runs to 14 residues. The receptor comes from a woman in her fifties or sixties in good health, CMV-negative, and a related stem cell transplant donor. The sample was memory CD4+ T cells sorted from PBMCs. The chain recombines TRBV2 with TRBJ2-7; 7 bases map to TRBD2. The CDR3 spells CASSRLAAPYEQYF. As DNA, the CDR3 is TGTGCCAGCAGTCGGCTAGCGGCCCCCTACGAGCAGTACTTC.